Below, 19 T cell receptor beta chains from the same sample are listed, as sequenced in a study of vaccination and CD4 T cells after COVID-19 (dated 2022 in TCRdb). The method behind the library was PCR. TCRdb names Illumina iSeq 100 as the instrument used. The raw public reads went through TCRdb reprocessing: fastp at Q25, MiXCR clone calling, in-frame beta chains kept. Each CDR3 protein appears once, grouped with its most common genes and DNA. This sample lists tens of thousands of distinct CDR3 sequences; around 53% were detected once. The ten largest clones capture more than 1% of the sample. The starting material was CD4+ T cells from blood, obtained before SARS-CoV-2 vaccination. The origin of the receptors is a human donor who had recovered from COVID-19.

The sample holds a few counts of this clonotype. The chain links TRBV18 to TRBJ1-5; TRBD1 might be the D (5 bases). In germline, CDR1 is KGHSH, CDR2 LQKENI. V was cut by 0 bases and J by 6 bases, with 15 bases left in between. The CDR3 length is 16 residues. The CDR3 here is CASSPPSAGKGQPQHF. The CDR3 coding sequence is TGTGCCAGCTCACCACCGAGCGCAGGGAAAGGTCAGCCCCAGCATTTT.

This clonotype was observed a handful of times. The chain uses TRBV20-1 and TRBJ2-7; D possibly corresponds to TRBD1 (6 bases). This CDR3 is built from 15 residues. V lost 3 bases and J 0 bases, leaving 15 bases between the germline ends. CDR1 and CDR2 (germline): DFQATT, SNEGSKA (reference sequence). Written as DNA, the CDR3 is TGCAGTGCTAGTGTGCGACAGGCCACCTCCTACGAGCAGTACTTC. This codes for CSASVRQATSYEQYF.

The chain carries TRBV20-1 and TRBJ1-5; perhaps TRBD1 as D (5 bases). V lost 6 bases to trimming and J lost 2 bases, with 8 bases between them. This CDR3 is built from 12 residues. In germline, CDR1 is DFQATT, CDR2 SNEGSKA (reference sequence). The CDR3 reads CSAGGGNQPQHF. CDR3 bases: TGCAGTGCGGGGGGGGGCAATCAGCCCCAGCATTTT.

The chain recombines TRBV20-1 with TRBJ2-7, with 10 bases identical to TRBD2. The CDR3 spans 14 residues. The ends lost 5 bases at V and 2 bases at J; junction bases unmatched: 6. Germline V gene lookup returns CDR1 DFQATT and CDR2 SNEGSKA (reference sequence). As DNA, the CDR3 is TGCAGTGCTGAAGCGGGAGGGCCCCCCTACGAGCAGTACTTC. It encodes CSAEAGGPPYEQYF.

The count of this clonotype is one. The V gene is TRBV19, the J gene TRBJ2-5; D uncertain. The ends were cut back, 6 bases at V and 1 base at J, with 18 bases in the middle. CDR1 LNHDA and CDR2 SQIVND come from the germline V gene (reference sequence). CDR3 length: 16 residues. The CDR3 reads CASSPPARASQETQYF. CDR3 DNA sequence: TGTGCCAGTAGCCCCCCCGCCCGGGCTAGCCAAGAGACCCAGTACTTC.

This clonotype showed up just once. The rearrangement uses TRBV7-8 and TRBJ1-1; 8 bases line up with TRBD1. V shed 6 bases, J shed 6 bases, and the junction held 12 bases outside the gene matches. Germline lookup yields CDR1 SGHVS and CDR2 FQNEAQ. The CDR3 is made up of 15 amino acids. The CDR3 bases are TGTGCCAGCAGTAATCCTTACAGGGGGAGGTCTGAAGCTTTCTTT. It codes for CASSNPYRGRSEAFF.

This clonotype was counted between two and nine times. The chain is built from TRBV28 and TRBJ1-2; no clear D. Germline CDR1 reads MDHEN; CDR2 reads SYDVKM. The V end lost 1 base, the J end lost 7 bases, and 10 bases lay between the germline ends. The CDR3 has 13 amino acids. CDR3 sequence (DNA): TGTGCCAGCAGTTTATCTGAACAACGTGGCTACACCTTC. Its protein is CASSLSEQRGYTF.

The chain has TRBV7-9 and TRBJ2-7; 10 nucleotides agree with TRBD1. Germline loops: CDR1 SEHNR, CDR2 FQNEAQ (reference sequence). J gave up 5 bases and V 5 bases, and 6 bases lay outside the gene matches. The length of the CDR3 is 14 residues. CDR3 bases: TGTGCCAGCAGCCTAACGGACAGGGGGGACGAGCAGTACTTC. Translating gives CASSLTDRGDEQYF.

The chain has TRBV5-1 and TRBJ2-1; 11 bases are a match to TRBD1. This CDR3 region has 17 residues. V trimming: 4 bases; J trimming: 6 bases; junction bases outside the gene matches: 12. Germline lookup yields CDR1 SGHRS and CDR2 YFSETQ. CDR3 residues: CASSPNPSGTGGNEQFF. In DNA form, the CDR3 reads TGCGCCAGCAGCCCCAACCCCTCTGGGACAGGGGGCAATGAGCAGTTCTTC.

The gene calls are TRBV7-8 and TRBJ1-2, with D possibly matching TRBD1 (5 bases). Germline V gene data show CDR1 as SGHVS and CDR2 as FQNEAQ. The germline V and J ends were trimmed by 0 bases and 8 bases, with 10 bases remaining between them. There are 13 residues in the CDR3. CDR3 sequence reads: CASSLAGGSGYTF. DNA of the CDR3: TGTGCCAGCAGCTTAGCCGGGGGAAGCGGCTACACCTTC.

This chain uses TRBV25-1 with TRBJ2-5, with 10 positions matching TRBD1. V dropped 8 bases and J dropped 5; count of bases not matched to a gene: 8. CDR3 length: 14 residues. Germline loops: CDR1 MGHDK, CDR2 SYGVNS. The CDR3 coding sequence is TGTGCCAGCTCCAGACAGGGGGCGTTGGAGACCCAGTACTTC. Amino acid sequence: CASSRQGALETQYF.

The V and J genes are TRBV27 and TRBJ2-7, with a tentative D call TRBD1 (6 bases). The CDR3 runs 13 residues. Looked up from germline, CDR1 is MNHEY and CDR2 is SMNVEV (reference sequence). V lost 6 bases, J lost 2 bases, and 11 bases lay in between. CDR3 loop: CASRDRDTYEQYF. CDR3 sequence (DNA): TGTGCCAGCAGGGACAGAGACACCTACGAGCAGTACTTC.

V is TRBV20-1 and J is TRBJ2-7; TRBD2 matches 11 bases. The V segment lost 8 bases and the J segment 5 bases; nucleotides outside the gene matches: 8. The CDR3 has 13 amino acids. Germline V CDR1 and CDR2: DFQATT, SNEGSKA (reference sequence). CDR3 DNA: TGCAGTCGATCTATAGCGGGAGGGGACGAGCAGTACTTC. This gives the protein CSRSIAGGDEQYF.

This clonotype occurred a few times. The chain uses TRBV19 and TRBJ2-3; 7 nucleotides match TRBD2. CDR1 and CDR2 (germline): LNHDA, SQIVND (reference sequence). The CDR3 length is 15 residues. The V segment lost 4 bases and the J segment 1 base; nucleotides outside the gene matches: 5. The CDR3 DNA reads TGTGCCAGTAGTAGGGGGGAGGGAGGCACAGATACGCAGTATTTT. Its protein is CASSRGEGGTDTQYF.

The chain couples TRBV20-1 to TRBJ2-3; TRBD1 matches at 11 bases. The CDR3 contains 14 residues. Trimming took 7 bases from V and 5 from J; bases not matched to a gene: 8. CDR1 and CDR2 (germline): DFQATT, SNEGSKA (reference sequence). CDR3 sequence reads: CSVRPGTGGDTQYF. Written as DNA, the CDR3 is TGCAGTGTTAGGCCCGGGACAGGGGGAGATACGCAGTATTTT.

This chain uses TRBV7-2 with TRBJ2-1, with TRBD2 matching over 8 bases. This CDR3 comprises 20 residues. Looked up from germline, CDR1 is SGHTA and CDR2 is FQGNSA. The V gene end was trimmed by 1 base and the J gene end by 0 bases; junction bases not matched to a gene: 14. In nucleotides, the CDR3 is TGTGCCAGCAGCTTAGGGCTAGCGGGCTACCTTCTTAGCTCCTACAATGAGCAGTTCTTC. This sequence encodes CASSLGLAGYLLSSYNEQFF.

This clonotype was counted only a few times. The genes are TRBV20-1 and TRBJ2-5, with D possibly being TRBD2 (5 bases). This CDR3 has 15 residues. Trimming took 4 bases from V and 1 from J, leaving 16 bases between them. Germline loops: CDR1 DFQATT, CDR2 SNEGSKA (reference sequence). The CDR3 bases are TGCAGTGCTAACCCCAATAGCGATACCCAAGAGACCCAGTACTTC. Its translation is CSANPNSDTQETQYF.

V usage is TRBV11-3 and J usage is TRBJ2-1; 7 bases fit TRBD2. J gave up 5 bases and V 5 bases, and 3 bases lay outside the gene matches. This CDR3 is 13 amino acids long. Germline values: CDR1 SGHNT, CDR2 YENEEA. CDR3 amino acids: CASSRGLDNEQFF. DNA of the CDR3: TGTGCCAGCAGCCGAGGACTAGACAATGAGCAGTTCTTC. The complete variable domain, with remaining parts taken from reference TRBV11-3 and TRBJ2-1, reads EAGVVQSPRYKIIEKKQPVAFWCNPISGHNTLYWYLQNLGQGPELLIRYENEEAVDDSQLPKDRFSAERLKGVDSTLKIQPAELGDSAVYLCASSRGLDNEQFFGPGTRLTVL.

This clonotype was seen a few times. The V call is TRBV20-1, the J call TRBJ2-1; 8 bases are shared with TRBD2. From germline, CDR1 is DFQATT and CDR2 SNEGSKA (reference sequence). V lost 5 bases, J lost 7 bases, and 7 bases stayed unmatched. The CDR3 has 13 amino acids. CDR3 in DNA: TGCAGTGCTGGGCGGGAGGCCGGGAATGAGCAGTTCTTC. Translated: CSAGREAGNEQFF.